Presented here are 17 T cell receptor beta chains from one specimen sequenced in a study of T cells in Graves' hyperthyroidism and ophthalmopathy (dated by TCRdb to between 2018 and 2021). The receptor library was made with multiplex PCR. Reads for this sample came from an Illumina HiSeq 2000. TCR beta CDR3 regions were amplified from RNA transcripts. The TCR CDR3 was subjected to a first round of RT-PCR using the HTBI primer set and the Qiagen OneStep RT-PCR kit. TCRdb reprocessing: public reads trimmed at Q25 with fastp, clones called with MiXCR, in-frame beta chains kept. Every CDR3 protein is listed once, alongside the most common genes and DNA of its rows. The sample yields roughly 800,000 distinct CDR3 sequences; 38% were counted once. Clones ranked in the top ten supply approximately 8.7% of the sample. The sample consisted of blood. The source of these receptors is a man aged 18 to 30 with Graves' hyperthyroidism.

Concerning this clonotype: Possible read error: a much larger clone is one base away. The chain carries TRBV7-8 and TRBJ2-2; D may match TRBD1 or TRBD2 (6 bases each). Trimming took off 5 bases at V and 6 bases at J, with 13 bases between the two ends. The CDR3 runs 14 residues. Germline values: CDR1 SGHVS, CDR2 FQNEAQ. CDR3 sequence reads: CASSKGGHAGELFF. The CDR3 DNA follows: TGTGCCAGCAGCAAGGGGGGCCACGCCGGGGAGCTGTTTTTT.

This clonotype was seen repeatedly, ten times or more. The V and J genes are TRBV2 and TRBJ2-5, with 9 bases that match TRBD1. CDR3 length: 15 amino acids. Trimming at V came to 3 bases and at J to 1 base, leaving 3 bases not matched to a gene. Germline CDR1 is SNHLY and CDR2 is FYNNEI. The CDR3 sequence: CASSETGGVQETQYF. The CDR3 nucleotides read TGTGCCAGCAGTGAGACAGGGGGGGTCCAAGAGACCCAGTACTTC.

This clonotype was picked up a small number of times. This sequence joins TRBV9 and TRBJ1-3; 12 bases agree with TRBD1. V was clipped by 2 bases and J by 2 bases; unmatched bases: 11. CDR3 length equals 19 residues. The V gene's germline CDR1 is SGDLS and CDR2 YYNGEE. For the CDR3, the DNA is TGTGCCAGCAGCGTGGGAGCCGGGACAGGGGGCGCTCCTGGAAACACCATATATTTT. Translating it yields CASSVGAGTGGAPGNTIYF.

In the case of this clonotype: One end of the junction is discordant with germline, which a read error may explain. The rearrangement links TRBV7-2 to TRBJ1-1; tentatively, D is TRBD1 (5 bases). CDR1 and CDR2 from the germline V gene are SGHTA and FQGNSA. This CDR3 is 14 amino acids long. CDR3 amino acids: CASSQEGTARGAFF. CDR3 nucleotides: TGCGCCAGCAGCCAAGAGGGTACAGCCCGGGGCGCTTTCTTT.

This clonotype showed up many times. The J gene is TRBJ2-7, the V gene TRBV7-3; weak D call: TRBD2 (6 bases). V was pared by 4 bases and J by 0 bases, with 13 bases between. The CDR3 is made up of 15 amino acids. From germline, CDR1 is SGHTA and CDR2 FQGTGA. CDR3 DNA sequence: TGTGCCAGCAGCTCCGTTAGCGGCCCCTCCTACGAGCAGTACTTC. Encoded protein: CASSSVSGPSYEQYF.

This clonotype was detected a few times. This chain joins TRBV4-1 and TRBJ2-7; 7 bases are shared with TRBD2. Germline lookup yields CDR1 MGHRA and CDR2 YSYEKL. The CDR3 consists of 13 residues. The V segment lost 4 bases and the J segment 6 bases; nucleotides outside the gene matches: 6. CDR3 nucleotide sequence: TGCGCCAGCAGCCTTGGACTAGAAGGCGAGCAGTACTTC. It encodes CASSLGLEGEQYF.

The chain couples TRBV7-9 to TRBJ2-1; D ambiguous. CDR1 SEHNR and CDR2 FQNEAQ come from the germline V gene (reference sequence). The length of the CDR3 is 11 residues. V was clipped by 5 bases and J by 10 bases, with 9 bases between them. CDR3 sequence: CASSLGWEQFF. The CDR3 coding sequence is TGTGCCAGCAGCCTGGGATGGGAGCAGTTCTTC.

This clonotype appeared many times. The chain combines TRBV7-6 with TRBJ1-6; 10 nucleotides match TRBD1. The CDR3 runs to 15 residues. Germline CDR1 is SGHVS and CDR2 is FNYEAQ. V was pared by 5 bases and J by 9 bases, with 7 bases of the junction left unmatched. The CDR3 nucleotides are TGTGCCAGCAGCCCGGGACAGGGGTCGGGTTCACCCCTCCACTTT. As protein: CASSPGQGSGSPLHF.

This chain uses TRBV2 with TRBJ1-1; D gene uncertain. Per germline, CDR1 SNHLY and CDR2 FYNNEI. V lost 7 bases to trimming and J lost 10 bases, with 19 bases between them. CDR3 length equals 13 residues. The CDR3, as DNA: TGTGCCAGCAAGGAAGGACCGGGCTCTGGAGCTTTCTTT. This translates into CASKEGPGSGAFF.

The table lists this clonotype with a count of one. Mismatch with germline at one junction end may stem from a read error. The rearrangement links TRBV5-1 to TRBJ2-7, with TRBD1 as a possible D gene (5 bases). Germline V CDR1 and CDR2: SGHRS, YFSETQ. The CDR3 loop spans 15 amino acids. CDR3 loop: CASSPAAGHSYEQYF. CDR3 bases: TGTGCCAGCAGCCCGGCTGCAGGGCACTCCTACGAGCAGTACTTC.

The sample holds many counts of this clonotype. The J gene is TRBJ2-6, the V gene TRBV29-1; D is undetermined. The V end lost 4 bases, the J end lost 0 bases, and 7 bases lay between the germline ends. The germline V gene has CDR1 SQVTM and CDR2 ANQGSEA. The CDR3 is 14 residues long. CDR3 sequence reads: CSVAAASGANVLTF. The CDR3 region has the DNA TGCAGCGTTGCCGCAGCCTCTGGGGCCAACGTCCTGACTTTC.

The chain uses TRBV20-1 and TRBJ1-1; D possibly corresponds to TRBD1 (6 bases). Germline V gives CDR1 DFQATT, CDR2 SNEGSKA (reference sequence). This CDR3 region has 13 residues. Trimming stripped 8 bases from V and 1 base from J, with 14 bases between. This CDR3 reads CSLRTVQNTEAFF. The CDR3, as DNA: TGCAGTTTAAGGACAGTCCAGAACACTGAAGCTTTCTTT.

The V call is TRBV6-6, the J call TRBJ1-4; D call uncertain. This CDR3 comprises 14 residues. CDR1 MNHNY and CDR2 SVGAGI come from the germline V gene (reference sequence). V dropped 5 bases and J dropped 5 bases, with 12 bases sitting between them. Here the CDR3 reads CASSLQSANEKLFF. The CDR3 bases are TGTGCCAGCAGTCTACAGAGCGCGAATGAAAAACTGTTTTTT.

This clonotype came up a few times. CDR3 bases: TGCAGCGTTGGGAGGGAAACCGACCTGTACTTC. Translation: CSVGRETDLYF. V usage is TRBV29-1 and J usage is TRBJ2-7; a weak D match, TRBD2 (6 bases). The V gene lost 4 bases and the J gene lost 12 bases, with 16 bases spanning the gap. CDR3 length equals 11 residues. Germline V CDR1 and CDR2: SQVTM, ANQGSEA.

This clonotype was seen at least ten times. The rearrangement joins TRBV20-1 to TRBJ2-5; a weak D match, TRBD1 (6 bases). Germline lookup yields CDR1 DFQATT and CDR2 SNEGSKA (reference sequence). The CDR3 length is 11 residues. Trimming took off 3 bases at V and 5 bases at J, with 7 bases between the two ends. CDR3 amino acids: CSARQGETQYF. The CDR3 DNA follows: TGCAGTGCTAGGCAGGGGGAGACCCAGTACTTC.

The chain employs TRBV2 and TRBJ2-2; no definite D call. Germline assignment: CDR1 SNHLY and CDR2 FYNNEI. Trimming removed 3 bases at V and 0 bases at J, with 8 bases between. The length of the CDR3 is 15 residues. CDR3 DNA sequence: TGTGCCAGCAGTGATCACGGATCGAACACCGGGGAGCTGTTTTTT. Translating it yields CASSDHGSNTGELFF.

This clonotype was seen repeatedly, ten times or more. V gene TRBV7-9 combines with J gene TRBJ2-7; no clear D gene. V was pared by 3 bases and J by 7 bases, with 10 bases between. CDR3 length: 12 amino acids. CDR1 and CDR2 from the germline V gene are SEHNR and FQNEAQ (reference sequence). The CDR3 spells CASSLGIGEQYF. As DNA, the CDR3 is TGTGCCAGCAGCTTGGGGATCGGAGAGCAGTACTTC.